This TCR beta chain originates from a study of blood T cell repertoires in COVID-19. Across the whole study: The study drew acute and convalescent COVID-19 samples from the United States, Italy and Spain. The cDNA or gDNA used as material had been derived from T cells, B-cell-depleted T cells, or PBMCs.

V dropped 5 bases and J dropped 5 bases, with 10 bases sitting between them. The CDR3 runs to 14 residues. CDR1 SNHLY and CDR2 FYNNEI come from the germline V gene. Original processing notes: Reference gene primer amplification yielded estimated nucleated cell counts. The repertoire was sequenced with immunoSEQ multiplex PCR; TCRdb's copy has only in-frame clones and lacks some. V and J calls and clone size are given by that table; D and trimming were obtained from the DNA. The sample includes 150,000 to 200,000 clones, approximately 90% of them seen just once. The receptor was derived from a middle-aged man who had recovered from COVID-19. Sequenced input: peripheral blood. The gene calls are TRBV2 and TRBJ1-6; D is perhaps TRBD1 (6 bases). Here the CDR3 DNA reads TGTGCCAGCAGTCGACAGGAAAATAATTCACCCCTCCACTTT. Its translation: CASSRQENNSPLHF.